Here is one TCR beta chain with its context. The source of the sample is a study of blood T cells in healthy people across ages. Then a second PCR, running roughly 6 to 12 cycles, was carried out with a sample-barcoded 5' primer and a J-beta primer mix. TCRdb analysed the 5' RACE reads with MiXCR anew, one entry per CDR3 protein. The table includes roughly 1 million distinct CDR3 sequences, approximately 26% detected once. This sample was shared with a second study, whose subject was T cells of mothers and their children. That publication notes: Over 9 million reads per mother and 2.5 million to 3.5 million per child were obtained.

Input material: blood. The sequence derives from a girl aged 2-10 years in good health.

The DNA for the CDR3 is TGTGCCAGCTCACCCGTCGGCTTAGCGGATGAACAAGAGACCCAGTACTTC. Translated, it gives CASSPVGLADEQETQYF. The chain is built from TRBV18 and TRBJ2-5; TRBD2 might be the D (6 bases). Germline V gives CDR1 KGHSH, CDR2 LQKENI. Trimming cost V 3 bases and J 2 bases, with 19 bases left between them. The CDR3 covers 17 residues.